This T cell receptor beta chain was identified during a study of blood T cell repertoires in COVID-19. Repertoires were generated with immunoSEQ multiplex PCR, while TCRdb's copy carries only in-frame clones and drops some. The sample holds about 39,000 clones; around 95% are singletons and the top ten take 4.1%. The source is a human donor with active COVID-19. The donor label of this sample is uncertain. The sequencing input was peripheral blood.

The DNA for the CDR3 is TGTGCCAGCAGCTTAGTTCCCGGCGGGGAGCTGTTTTTT. Amino acid sequence: CASSLVPGGELFF. V and J are TRBV11-1 and TRBJ2-2, with D hard to call. CDR3 length: 13 amino acids. Deletions cut 1 base from V and 7 bases from J, with 7 bases between. Germline assignment: CDR1 SGHAT and CDR2 FQDESV (reference sequence).